One sample yielded the 25 T cell receptor beta chains listed below, sequenced in a study of shared T cell receptors in the human thymus (dated by TCRdb to the early 2020s). The library was generated by the immunoSEQ multiplex PCR assay. TCRdb re-hosts the immuneACCESS table, in-frame sequences only. Its copies lack some clones; in the studies checked, an unresolved V gene accounts for under half of them, and the cause for the rest is not known. For this sample there are around 65,000 clones; nearly 95% appear just once. The leading ten clones occupy approximately 0.035% of the sample. The sample comprised thymocytes. The origin of the receptors is a human donor.

The V gene is TRBV7-2, the J gene TRBJ2-7, with 12 bases fitting TRBD2. The ends lost 5 bases at V and 2 bases at J; junction bases unmatched: 10. Germline assignment: CDR1 SGHTA and CDR2 FQGNSA. This CDR3 contains 17 residues. In DNA, the CDR3 is TGTGCCAGCAGCCTGGGACTAGCGGGTCGTCCTACCTACGAGCAGTACTTC. Encoded protein: CASSLGLAGRPTYEQYF. Drawing the rest from reference TRBV7-2 and TRBJ2-7, the complete variable domain is GAGVSQSPSNKVTEKGKDVELRCDPISGHTALYWYRQSLGQGLEFLIYFQGNSAPDKSGLPSDRFSAERTGGSVSTLTIQRTQQEDSAVYLCASSLGLAGRPTYEQYFGPGTRLTVT.

The chain recombines TRBV7-9 with TRBJ2-7; D assignment may be TRBD1 or TRBD2 (5 bases each). With 2 bases removed from V and 1 base from J, the gap between germline ends came to 21 bases. The CDR3 extends over 18 amino acids. The V gene's germline CDR1 is SEHNR and CDR2 FQNEAQ (reference sequence). CDR3 bases: TGTGCCAGCAGCTTAAGGGGAGCTACTTTATCGGTGTCCTACGAGCAGTACTTC. It yields the protein CASSLRGATLSVSYEQYF.

The chain employs TRBV7-9 and TRBJ2-1; 8 bases line up with TRBD1. Looked up from germline, CDR1 is SEHNR and CDR2 is FQNEAQ (reference sequence). This CDR3 spans 17 amino acids. With V trimmed by 6 bases and J by 1 base, 11 bases remained unmatched. The CDR3 bases are TGTGCCAGCAGTCTGATCAGACAGGGGAGTTCCTACAATGAGCAGTTCTTC. The encoded protein is CASSLIRQGSSYNEQFF.

The CDR3 here is CASSEARQETQYF. The CDR3 DNA is TGTGCCAGCAGTGAAGCGCGGCAAGAGACCCAGTACTTC. This chain uses TRBV2 with TRBJ2-5; D gene ambiguous. The CDR3 consists of 13 residues. V was clipped by 0 bases and J by 2 bases, with 4 bases between them. The germline V gene has CDR1 SNHLY and CDR2 FYNNEI. Variable domain in full (rest from reference TRBV2 and TRBJ2-5): EPEVTQTPSHQVTQMGQEVILRCVPISNHLYFYWYRQILGQKVEFLVSFYNNEISEKSEIFDDQFSVERPDGSNFTLKIRSTKLEDSAMYFCASSEARQETQYFGPGTRLLVL.

The J gene is TRBJ2-3, the V gene TRBV27, with D unresolved. This CDR3 has 12 amino acids. Trimming pared 2 bases from V and 2 bases from J, leaving 2 bases between. Germline CDR1 and CDR2: MNHEY and SMNVEV (reference sequence). In nucleotides, the CDR3 is TGTGCCAGCAGTTTAGACACAGATACGCAGTATTTT. This translates into CASSLDTDTQYF.

The genes are TRBV12-5 and TRBJ1-2; the D is unclear. Looked up from germline, CDR1 is LGHNT and CDR2 is FRNRAP. The CDR3 runs to 14 residues. Deletions cut 4 bases from V and 5 bases from J, with 14 bases between. The CDR3 sequence: CASGSPVGVYGYTF. The CDR3 DNA is TGTGCTAGTGGTTCCCCCGTTGGAGTATATGGCTACACCTTC.

V is TRBV6-6 and J is TRBJ2-2; TRBD2 matches 10 bases. V gave up 2 bases and J gave up 3 bases; unmatched junction bases: 3. Germline V CDR1 and CDR2: MNHNY, SVGAGI (reference sequence). The CDR3 covers 16 residues. The CDR3 nucleotides are TGTGCCAGCAGTTACGTAGCGGGGGGACACACCGGGGAGCTGTTTTTT. Translating gives CASSYVAGGHTGELFF.

This clone was observed once. This chain connects TRBV7-8 to TRBJ1-5; the D is unclear. V gave up 5 bases and J gave up 0 bases, with 8 bases separating them. The CDR3 is made up of 14 amino acids. Germline CDR1 is SGHVS and CDR2 is FQNEAQ. The CDR3 sequence is CASSQVYSNQPQHF. CDR3 nucleotide sequence: TGTGCCAGCAGCCAAGTATATAGCAATCAGCCCCAGCATTTT.

This clone appeared once. The chain joins TRBV12-5 to TRBJ2-1; TRBD2 matches at 10 bases. The CDR3 length is 19 residues. Germline V gives CDR1 LGHNT, CDR2 FRNRAP. With 8 bases clipped from V and 6 bases from J, the junction kept 22 bases outside the gene matches. The CDR3 sequence is CASSRFTPAGGPESNEQFF. For the CDR3, the DNA is TGTGCTAGTTCAAGGTTCACCCCAGCGGGGGGGCCCGAATCCAATGAGCAGTTCTTC.

The chain links TRBV7-2 to TRBJ2-7; 7 bases agree with TRBD2. After removal of 2 bases from V and 6 bases from J, the junction contained 10 bases not matched to a gene. Germline V CDR1 and CDR2: SGHTA, FQGNSA. The CDR3 runs to 15 residues. The CDR3 region is CASSLRGEICCEQYF. CDR3 DNA: TGTGCCAGCAGCTTACGGGGGGAAATCTGTTGCGAGCAGTACTTC.

This rearrangement joins TRBV6-4 to TRBJ2-1, with TRBD2 matching 7 bases. Germline V gene lookup returns CDR1 MRHNA and CDR2 SNTAGT. The CDR3 loop spans 16 amino acids. With V trimmed by 3 bases and J by 4 bases, 9 bases remained unmatched. The chain's CDR3 is CASSEGHGGSYNEQFF. The CDR3 nucleotides read TGTGCCAGCAGTGAAGGGCACGGGGGGTCTTACAATGAGCAGTTCTTC.

This clone came up once. The chain employs TRBV4-1 and TRBJ2-1; tentative D call: TRBD2 (5 bases). Germline CDR1 and CDR2: MGHRA and YSYEKL. The CDR3 covers 16 residues. Trimming stripped 3 bases from V and 0 bases from J, with 12 bases between. The CDR3 bases are TGCGCCAGCAGCCAGAGAGGGCAGAGCTCCTACAATGAGCAGTTCTTC. Protein sequence: CASSQRGQSSYNEQFF.

V is TRBV19 and J is TRBJ1-5; TRBD1 aligns across 12 bases. From germline, CDR1 is LNHDA and CDR2 SQIVND (reference sequence). Unmatched junction bases numbered 16, after V lost 4 bases and J lost 0 bases. The CDR3 covers 21 residues. CDR3 residues: CASSTSGPGQGAPYSNQPQHF. CDR3 nucleotide sequence: TGTGCCAGTAGTACCTCAGGTCCGGGACAGGGGGCTCCATATAGCAATCAGCCCCAGCATTTT.

The chain links TRBV11-2 to TRBJ1-1; D is perhaps TRBD1 (5 bases). The ends were cut back, 1 base at V and 8 bases at J, with 17 bases in the middle. Germline V lookup: CDR1 SGHAT, CDR2 FQNNGV. This CDR3 comprises 15 residues. CDR3 loop: CASSLGQTSGSEAFF. The CDR3 DNA is TGTGCCAGCAGCTTAGGACAGACCTCTGGAAGCGAAGCTTTCTTT.

This chain links TRBV4-2 with TRBJ2-1; 7 bases are a match to TRBD2. CDR1 and CDR2 from the germline V gene are LGHNA and YNFKEQ. The CDR3 covers 18 residues. The J segment lost 5 bases and the V segment lost 1 base, leaving 14 bases of the junction unmatched. The CDR3 DNA sequence: TGTGCCAGCAGCCAAGTGGTGGGCCGGGACTATAGGCACAATGAGCAGTTCTTC. Its translation is CASSQVVGRDYRHNEQFF.

This chain links TRBV5-8 with TRBJ1-2; possible D gene TRBD1, 5 bases. Between the trimmed V and J ends, which lost 2 bases and 4 bases, there was a span of 21 bases. This CDR3 spans 17 amino acids. Germline lookup yields CDR1 SGHTS and CDR2 YDEGEE. CDR3 region: CASSFSVTGVHGYGYTF. CDR3 DNA: TGTGCCAGCAGCTTCAGCGTCACAGGCGTTCACGGCTATGGCTACACCTTC.

The V gene is TRBV29-1, the J gene TRBJ2-3; D unresolved. The germline V gene encodes CDR1 SQVTM and CDR2 ANQGSEA. The CDR3 is 15 amino acids. V gave up 6 bases and J gave up 2 bases, with 18 bases separating them. The CDR3 reads CSVPIHWAPTDTQYF. For the CDR3, the DNA is TGCAGCGTCCCGATACATTGGGCCCCCACAGATACGCAGTATTTT.

The rearrangement joins TRBV14 to TRBJ2-1; a weak D match, TRBD2 (6 bases). CDR1 is SGHDN and CDR2 is FVKESK in the germline V gene. CDR3 length: 16 amino acids. V lost 2 bases, J lost 2 bases, and 13 bases lay in between. The CDR3 spells CASSQQTSFAYNEQFF. Written as DNA, the CDR3 is TGTGCCAGCAGCCAACAAACTAGCTTCGCCTACAATGAGCAGTTCTTC.

The chain couples TRBV7-3 to TRBJ2-3, with D uncertain. The germline V gene encodes CDR1 SGHTA and CDR2 FQGTGA. The CDR3 has 13 residues. Trimming shortened V by 1 base and J by 6 bases, and 8 bases separated the two germline ends. As DNA, the CDR3 is TGTGCCAGCAGCTTAATCCCGGGTGATACGCAGTATTTT. Its translation: CASSLIPGDTQYF.

This clone was seen a single time. The chain couples TRBV28 to TRBJ2-7, with 7 nucleotides matching TRBD1. The CDR3 is made up of 17 amino acids. V was pared by 3 bases and J by 1 base, with 12 bases of the junction left unmatched. The germline V gene has CDR1 MDHEN and CDR2 SYDVKM. CDR3 loop: CASSFYSWTGFSYEQYF. CDR3 nucleotide sequence: TGTGCCAGCAGTTTCTATTCATGGACAGGATTTTCCTACGAGCAGTACTTC.

The chain joins TRBV11-3 to TRBJ2-2; possible D gene TRBD1, 6 bases. The CDR3 has 14 residues. Germline assignment: CDR1 SGHNT and CDR2 YENEEA. V was shortened by 2 bases and J by 5 bases, with 9 bases between the two germline ends. CDR3 sequence (DNA): TGTGCCAGCAGCTTAAGAGGGGGAACCGGGGAGCTGTTTTTT. Translation gives CASSLRGGTGELFF.

This clone showed up just a few times. This chain joins TRBV27 and TRBJ2-2; D may be TRBD2 (6 bases). The CDR3 sequence is 19 residues long. Per the germline V gene, CDR1 is MNHEY and CDR2 is SMNVEV (reference sequence). Trimming left V 6 bases short and J 7 bases short, with 30 bases between. CDR3 sequence (DNA): TGTGCCAGCAGCACCCACGTTGTAGCGGAGAACGACTGGGGCGGGGAGCTGTTTTTT. This codes for CASSTHVVAENDWGGELFF.

This chain joins TRBV7-8 and TRBJ1-5, with D maybe TRBD1 (5 bases). This CDR3 is built from 19 residues. The V end was cut by 5 bases, the J end by 3 bases, with 26 bases between. CDR1 SGHVS and CDR2 FQNEAQ come from the germline V gene. The CDR3 nucleotides are TGTGCCAGCAGCCCTAAGGGGCAGGGTATCCCCCCTACCAATCAGCCCCAGCATTTT. This codes for CASSPKGQGIPPTNQPQHF.

The sample holds one count of this clone. Here the CDR3 reads CASSNPAGRSNYGYTF. CDR3 bases: TGTGCCAGCAGCAATCCCGCGGGGAGGAGCAACTATGGCTACACCTTC. The chain combines TRBV21-1 with TRBJ1-2. TRBV21-1 is assigned pseudogene status. CDR3 size: 16 residues.

This chain uses TRBV5-5 with TRBJ2-7; D not resolved. V lost 3 bases and J 0 bases, leaving 4 bases between the germline ends. Germline assignment: CDR1 SGHKS and CDR2 YYEKEE (reference sequence). This CDR3 region has 12 residues. As DNA, the CDR3 is TGTGCCAGCAGCTGGGACTCCTACGAGCAGTACTTC. It specifies CASSWDSYEQYF.